The TCR beta chain under discussion was sequenced for a study of blood T cell repertoires in COVID-19. About the research overall: COVID-19 samples from acute and convalescent phases originated in the United States, Italy and Spain. Sources were T cells, B-cell-depleted T cells, or PBMCs; the material itself was cDNA or gDNA.

In the authors' workflow: By means of reference gene primer amplification, nucleated cell counts were estimated. The repertoire was sequenced with immunoSEQ multiplex PCR; TCRdb's copy has only in-frame clones and lacks some. The DNA was the basis for D and trimming; V, J and clone size are from that table. The data contain approximately 19,000 clones, more than 70% of them singletons. The CDR3 is 15 residues long. The junction had 2 bases not matched to a gene; V was cut back by 0 bases and J by 0 bases. Germline V CDR1 and CDR2: SGDLS, YYNGEE. Source material: peripheral blood. The chain carries TRBV9 and TRBJ1-1, with 7 bases fitting TRBD1. This receptor was taken from a human donor in a cohort sampled during active COVID-19. The CDR3 loop is CASSVAGGVNTEAFF. CDR3 coding DNA: TGTGCCAGCAGCGTAGCAGGGGGTGTGAACACTGAAGCTTTCTTT.